The rows below give T cell receptor beta chains drawn from one sample of a study of early T cells in non-severe SARS-CoV-2 infection. MiXCR, applied by TCRdb to the 5' RACE reads, yields one record per CDR3 protein. Of some 71,000 distinct CDR3 sequences listed, about an eighth are singletons. This sample comprised whole blood, obtained at baseline. These TCRs come from an adult who was a healthcare worker with PCR-confirmed SARS-CoV-2 infection or an uninfected control (not recorded which). Both conserved end residues are part of each CDR3. A D gene is named only where the DNA matches it firmly. Expanded clones get a size class; other rows say once, few or many, or leave the size out.

TRBJ2-7,TRBV7-9,NA,many,CASSSVAGSYEQYF,TGTGCCAGCAGCTCCGTCGCCGGCTCCTACGAGCAGTACTTC
TRBJ2-3,TRBV2,TRBD2,many,CASSEVRGGTDTQYF,TGTGCCAGCAGTGAGGTCCGGGGGGGCACAGATACGCAGTATTTT
TRBJ1-1,TRBV30,NA,few,CAWSLQGFTEAFF,TGTGCCTGGAGTCTACAGGGTTTTACTGAAGCTTTCTTT
TRBJ2-6,TRBV19,NA,few,CASSLNPSGANVLTF,TGTGCCAGTAGTCTCAATCCCTCTGGGGCCAACGTCCTGACTTTC
TRBJ2-7,TRBV11-2,NA,few,CASSSLRGSMGYEQYF,TGTGCCAGCAGCTCGCTGCGGGGAAGTATGGGATACGAGCAGTACTTC
TRBJ1-4,TRBV7-2,TRBD1,many,CASSLATGGLNEKLFF,TGTGCCAGCAGCTTAGCGACAGGGGGCCTTAATGAAAAACTGTTTTTT
TRBJ2-1,TRBV7-2,NA,few,CASSLIDEQFF,TGTGCCAGCAGCTTGATCGATGAGCAGTTCTTC
TRBJ2-1,TRBV6-5,TRBD1,many,CASSYPDHIDRGYYNEQFF,TGTGCCAGCAGTTACCCAGACCATATCGACAGGGGTTACTACAATGAGCAGTTCTTC
TRBJ1-6,TRBV12-3/TRBV12-4,NA,NA,CASSGGADSPLHF,TGTGCCAGCAGCGGGGGCGCGGATTCACCCCTCCACTTT
TRBJ2-1,TRBV6-6,TRBD2,few,CASTRTSGSYNEQFF,TGTGCCAGCACCAGGACTAGCGGGAGCTACAATGAGCAGTTCTTC
TRBJ2-5,TRBV7-9,NA,few,CASSPPEVETQYF,TGTGCCAGCAGCCCCCCCGAGGTGGAGACCCAGTACTTC
TRBJ2-5,TRBV19,NA,NA,CASSRGKSQYF,TGTGCCAGTAGTAGAGGGAAGTCCCAGTACTTC
TRBJ1-5,TRBV4-3,TRBD1,few,CASSQDLGTGGRYSNQPQHF,TGCGCCAGCAGCCAAGATCTCGGAACAGGGGGCAGATATAGCAATCAGCCCCAGCATTTT
TRBJ2-7,TRBV2,TRBD2,NA,CASSVAGGTYEQYF,TGTGCCAGCAGTGTAGCGGGGGGCACCTACGAGCAGTACTTC
TRBJ2-7,TRBV6-5,NA,NA,CASTSPISYEQYF,TGTGCCAGCACTTCACCCATCTCCTACGAGCAGTACTTC
TRBJ2-3,TRBV5-1,TRBD1,few,CASSSPGSQTGVPTDTQYF,TGCGCCAGCAGCTCCCCCGGGTCCCAGACAGGGGTACCCACAGATACGCAGTATTTT
TRBJ2-1,TRBV9,NA,few,CASSPTRTPTYNEQFF,TGTGCCAGCAGCCCTACTCGGACGCCGACATACAATGAGCAGTTCTTC
TRBJ2-7,TRBV7-8,NA,few,CASSRGGPYEQYF,TGTGCCAGCAGCCGAGGGGGGCCCTACGAGCAGTACTTC
TRBJ2-1,TRBV19,TRBD2,NA,CATWAAGGYNEQFF,TGTGCCACCTGGGCAGCGGGGGGTTACAATGAGCAGTTCTTC
TRBJ1-1,TRBV12-5,TRBD1,many,CASGLGQMNTEAFF,TGTGCTAGTGGCTTGGGACAGATGAACACTGAAGCTTTCTTT
TRBJ2-7,TRBV15,TRBD1,few,CATSRGAGTGVYEQYF,TGTGCCACCAGCAGGGGGGCCGGGACAGGGGTCTACGAGCAGTACTTC
TRBJ2-3,TRBV9,TRBD2,many,CASSVGLAENTDTQYF,TGTGCCAGCAGCGTAGGTCTAGCGGAAAACACAGATACGCAGTATTTT
TRBJ1-6,TRBV30,TRBD1,few,CAWRGTGSSYNSPLHF,TGTGCCTGGAGGGGGACAGGGAGCTCCTATAATTCACCCCTCCACTTT
TRBJ2-7,TRBV5-6,NA,many,CASSHRDWAYEQYF,TGTGCCAGCAGCCACCGGGACTGGGCCTACGAGCAGTACTTC
TRBJ2-7,TRBV6-2/TRBV6-3,NA,many,CASSNAGITYEQYF,TGTGCCAGCAGTAACGCGGGGATAACCTACGAGCAGTACTTC
TRBJ2-7,TRBV19,NA,NA,CASSTGLPYEQYF,TGTGCCAGTAGTACGGGTCTTCCCTACGAGCAGTACTTC
TRBJ2-2,TRBV20-1,TRBD2,NA,CSARDPIAGVNTGELFF,TGCAGTGCTAGAGATCCCATAGCGGGAGTAAACACCGGGGAGCTGTTTTTT
TRBJ2-1,TRBV7-9,NA,NA,CASSLGPRDEQFF,TGTGCCAGCAGCTTGGGCCCCCGGGATGAGCAGTTCTTC
TRBJ2-7,TRBV2,NA,many,CASSDRVRWIYEQYF,TGTGCCAGCAGTGACCGGGTGCGGTGGATCTACGAGCAGTACTTC
TRBJ1-1,TRBV7-9,NA,NA,CASSTDRNTEAFF,TGTGCCAGCAGCACGGACAGGAACACTGAAGCTTTCTTT
TRBJ2-7,TRBV24-1,NA,many,CATRGRQEYEQYF,TGTGCCACCAGGGGTAGACAGGAATACGAGCAGTACTTC
TRBJ2-5,TRBV11-1,NA,few,CASSKAAGRETQYF,TGTGCCAGCAGCAAAGCGGCGGGAAGAGAGACCCAGTACTTC
TRBJ2-1,TRBV20-1,TRBD1,few,CSADEKADRGEQFF,TGCAGTGCAGACGAGAAAGCGGACAGGGGTGAGCAGTTCTTC
TRBJ1-2,TRBV28,NA,many,CASSFLGGGRYGYTF,TGTGCCAGCAGTTTTCTCGGAGGCGGGAGATATGGCTACACCTTC
TRBJ2-1,TRBV6-2/TRBV6-3,NA,many,CASSSTYNEQFF,TGTGCCAGCAGTTCAACCTACAATGAGCAGTTCTTC
TRBJ1-1,TRBV29-1,NA,few,CSVEPGPPNTEAFF,TGCAGCGTTGAACCGGGGCCCCCCAATACTGAAGCTTTCTTT
TRBJ2-3,TRBV7-8,NA,many,CATLRRRYPSTDTQYF,TGTGCGACCCTCCGGCGGAGATACCCTAGCACAGATACGCAGTATTTT
TRBJ2-5,TRBV5-1,NA,few,CASSLALADKTQYF,TGCGCCAGCAGCTTGGCACTAGCCGACAAGACCCAGTACTTC
TRBJ1-1,TRBV12-5,TRBD1,few,CASGLVLGRGHADTEAFF,TGTGCTAGTGGTTTGGTATTGGGCAGGGGGCATGCGGACACTGAAGCTTTCTTT
TRBJ2-7,TRBV4-1,NA,NA,CASSQAATHYEQYF,TGCGCCAGCAGCCAGGCAGCAACCCACTACGAGCAGTACTTC
TRBJ2-1,TRBV5-1,TRBD1,many,CASSWGQGAYNEQFF,TGCGCCAGCAGCTGGGGACAGGGGGCCTACAATGAGCAGTTCTTC
TRBJ2-3,TRBV7-2,NA,few,CASSLVGVGRVVTQYF,TGTGCCAGCAGCTTAGTAGGGGTAGGACGGGTCGTCACGCAGTATTTT
TRBJ1-3,TRBV5-4,NA,few,CASSLNRATGNTIYF,TGTGCCAGCAGCTTGAACAGGGCAACCGGAAACACCATATATTTT
TRBJ1-4,TRBV5-5,TRBD1,NA,CASSQRQGGLITNEKLFF,TGTGCCAGCAGTCAACGACAGGGGGGCCTCATAACTAATGAAAAACTGTTTTTT
TRBJ1-2,TRBV4-1,NA,few,CASRDSGDPYGYTF,TGCGCCAGCAGGGATTCAGGAGACCCCTATGGCTACACCTTC
TRBJ2-2,TRBV5-4,NA,NA,CASSSHGGTTGELFF,TGTGCCAGCAGCTCCCATGGGGGGACCACCGGGGAGCTGTTTTTT
TRBJ2-1,TRBV5-1,TRBD2,NA,CASRILAGASNEQFF,TGCGCCAGCAGAATCCTAGCGGGGGCCTCCAATGAGCAGTTCTTC
TRBJ2-5,TRBV29-1,NA,NA,CSVARVQETQYF,TGCAGCGTTGCCAGGGTGCAAGAGACCCAGTACTTC
TRBJ2-3,TRBV7-9,NA,NA,CASSFQGADTQYF,TGTGCCAGCAGCTTTCAGGGAGCAGATACGCAGTATTTT
TRBJ2-7,TRBV7-6,TRBD1,many,CASSLRTGGGDEQYF,TGTGCCAGCAGCTTAAGGACAGGGGGCGGGGACGAGCAGTACTTC